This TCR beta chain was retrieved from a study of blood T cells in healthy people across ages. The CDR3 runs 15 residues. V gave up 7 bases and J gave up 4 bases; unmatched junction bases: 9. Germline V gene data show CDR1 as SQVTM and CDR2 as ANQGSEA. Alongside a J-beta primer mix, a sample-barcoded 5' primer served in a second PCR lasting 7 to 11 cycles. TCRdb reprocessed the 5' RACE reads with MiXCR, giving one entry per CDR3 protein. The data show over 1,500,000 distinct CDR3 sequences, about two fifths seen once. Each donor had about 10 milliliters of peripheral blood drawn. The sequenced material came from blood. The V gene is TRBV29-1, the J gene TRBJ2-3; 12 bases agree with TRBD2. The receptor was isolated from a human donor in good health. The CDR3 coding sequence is TGCAGCGCATACTTGACTAGCGGGGGTGCAGATACGCAGTATTTT. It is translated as CSAYLTSGGADTQYF.